This TCR beta chain was sequenced for a study of blood T cell repertoires in COVID-19. Looking at the study overall: Researchers got acute and convalescent COVID-19 samples from the United States, Italy and Spain. T cells, B-cell-depleted T cells, or PBMCs provided the cDNA or gDNA that served as material.

The method was immunoSEQ multiplex PCR; TCRdb's version includes in-frame clones alone and lacks a portion of them. The sample holds about 310,000 clones; nearly 90% are singletons and the top ten take roughly a tenth. Germline V CDR1 and CDR2: MNHEY, SMNVEV (reference sequence). The V and J ends lost 4 bases and 8 bases, in that order; junction bases with no gene match: 18. This CDR3 is built from 18 residues. The sample taken for sequencing was PBMCs or T cells enriched from blood (not recorded which). The source is a woman in her 30s who had recovered from COVID-19. The chain couples TRBV27 to TRBJ2-1, with 9 bases aligning to TRBD2. CDR3 sequence reads: CASSSLMGVAGVDDEQFF. CDR3 sequence (DNA): TGTGCCAGCAGTTCCCTGATGGGAGTAGCGGGGGTTGATGATGAGCAGTTCTTC.